The entry below gives a single T cell receptor (beta chain) sequence along with its context. This specimen belongs to a study of CD8 T cells in Susac syndrome. RNA, at about 0.45 to 1 ug, was reverse transcribed with random hexamers. Using its own MiXCR run on the immunoSEQ multiplex PCR reads, TCRdb lists one record per CDR3 protein. The sample has about 280,000 distinct CDR3 sequences, about 88% seen once. The source of this sequence is a human donor with multiple sclerosis. The sample taken for sequencing was CD8+ T cells from PBMCs.

The CDR3 reads CATSNRGGTGELFF. The CDR3 bases are TGTGCCACCAGCAATCGGGGTGGCACCGGGGAGCTGTTTTTT. This rearrangement joins TRBV15 to TRBJ2-2; the D gene is possibly TRBD2 (5 bases). Germline V lookup: CDR1 LNHNV, CDR2 YYDKDF (reference sequence). The CDR3 is 14 residues long. V dropped 4 bases and J dropped 4 bases, with 10 bases sitting between them.